One and the same sample provided the 26 T cell receptor beta chains below, sequenced in a study of CD8 T cells in Susac syndrome. An input of roughly 0.5 to 1 ug of RNA was subjected to reverse transcription using random hexamers. TCRdb re-called the immunoSEQ multiplex PCR reads through MiXCR, storing one row per CDR3 protein. The sample consists of around 200,000 distinct CDR3 sequences, over 90% of them appearing once. Sequences were obtained from CD4+ T cells from PBMCs. The receptors come from a human donor with Susac syndrome.

For the CDR3, the DNA is TGTGCCAGTAGAATACAGAGTTCAGCCTACGAGCAGTACTTC. This encodes CASRIQSSAYEQYF. The V gene is TRBV19, the J gene TRBJ2-7; D uncertain. The V gene's germline CDR1 is LNHDA and CDR2 SQIVND (reference sequence). The V and J ends lost 6 bases and 2 bases respectively, with 14 bases between them. CDR3 length: 14 amino acids.

The chain couples TRBV18 to TRBJ2-7, with D perhaps being TRBD1 or TRBD2 (6 bases each). The CDR3 consists of 14 residues. CDR1 and CDR2 (germline): KGHSH, LQKENI. Deletions cut 1 base from V and 5 bases from J, with 12 bases between. The CDR3 reads CASSPQSGGDEQYF. The CDR3 DNA is TGTGCCAGCTCACCACAATCCGGGGGCGACGAGCAGTACTTC.

V usage is TRBV28 and J usage is TRBJ2-5; D possibly matches TRBD1 or TRBD2 (6 bases each). The V gene's germline CDR1 is MDHEN and CDR2 SYDVKM. The CDR3 extends over 15 amino acids. V lost 8 bases, J lost 2 bases, and 18 bases lay in between. CDR3 in amino acids: CASSRPGANQETQYF. The CDR3 nucleotides read TGTGCCAGCTCCCGCCCGGGGGCAAATCAAGAGACCCAGTACTTC.

The chain employs TRBV2 and TRBJ1-2; D uncertain. CDR1 SNHLY and CDR2 FYNNEI come from the germline V gene. With 1 base removed from V and 3 bases from J, the gap between germline ends came to 6 bases. The CDR3 is 13 residues long. The CDR3: CASSEGQYYGYTF. CDR3 nucleotides: TGTGCCAGCAGTGAAGGCCAGTACTATGGCTACACCTTC.

The chain has TRBV7-2 and TRBJ1-4; no clear D. V was shortened by 4 bases and J by 8 bases, with 20 bases between the two germline ends. The CDR3 is made up of 16 amino acids. The V gene's germline CDR1 is SGHTA and CDR2 FQGNSA. As DNA, the CDR3 is TGTGCCAGCAGCTCGAACCGGAGGGCCGGTAACGAAAAACTGTTTTTT. Amino acids: CASSSNRRAGNEKLFF. The full variable domain, rest sourced from reference TRBV7-2 and TRBJ1-4, is GAGVSQSPSNKVTEKGKDVELRCDPISGHTALYWYRQSLGQGLEFLIYFQGNSAPDKSGLPSDRFSAERTGGSVSTLTIQRTQQEDSAVYLCASSSNRRAGNEKLFFGSGTQLSVL.

The chain couples TRBV10-3 to TRBJ2-1; TRBD2 aligns across 13 bases. The trim removed 6 bases at V and 2 bases at J, leaving 7 bases unmatched. This CDR3 has 17 amino acids. Germline-derived CDR1 and CDR2 are ENHRY and SYGVKD. CDR3 sequence: CAISPLTSGRTYNEQFF. CDR3 nucleotide sequence: TGTGCCATCAGCCCCTTGACTAGCGGGAGGACCTACAATGAGCAGTTCTTC.

V is TRBV27 and J is TRBJ1-5; D is uncertain. The germline CDR1 and CDR2 sequences are MNHEY and SMNVEV (reference sequence). V was cut by 0 bases and J by 7 bases, with 10 bases left in between. This CDR3 has 14 residues. The CDR3 bases are TGTGCCAGCAGTTTATCGAGGCTTGTGCAGCCCCAGCATTTT. The encoded protein is CASSLSRLVQPQHF.

The chain links TRBV20-1 to TRBJ1-1; D unclear. Per the germline V gene, CDR1 is DFQATT and CDR2 is SNEGSKA (reference sequence). V was cut by 2 bases and J by 0 bases, with 16 bases left in between. This CDR3 region has 16 residues. For the CDR3, the DNA is TGCAGTGCTAGAACCAACGGCAGATTCATGAACACTGAAGCTTTCTTT. Residues: CSARTNGRFMNTEAFF.

This rearrangement joins TRBV5-1 to TRBJ2-2; possibly TRBD2 for D (5 bases). The V end lost 0 bases, the J end lost 0 bases, and 18 bases lay between the germline ends. Germline lookup yields CDR1 SGHRS and CDR2 YFSETQ. CDR3 length: 19 amino acids. This CDR3 reads CASSLEGLVGDANTGELFF. CDR3 nucleotide sequence: TGCGCCAGCAGCTTGGAGGGTCTGGTGGGAGACGCGAACACCGGGGAGCTGTTTTTT.

This clonotype came up once. Here the CDR3 DNA reads TGTGCCAGTAGTACGCCGGGACAGGGGGGCACCGGGGAGCTGTTTTTT. It specifies CASSTPGQGGTGELFF. This rearrangement joins TRBV19 to TRBJ2-2; 11 nucleotides line up with TRBD1. Germline values: CDR1 LNHDA, CDR2 SQIVND (reference sequence). Trimming removed 4 bases from V and 4 bases from J; junction bases left unmatched: 5. The CDR3 has 16 amino acids.

The CDR3 nucleotides read TGTGCCAGCAGCCCGAACAGTGTAGGTGAAAAACTGTTTTTT. It yields the protein CASSPNSVGEKLFF. The chain links TRBV7-9 to TRBJ1-4; D unresolved. Per germline, CDR1 SEHNR and CDR2 FQNEAQ (reference sequence). The CDR3 is 14 residues long. V was cut by 5 bases and J by 7 bases, with 14 bases left in between.

The chain has TRBV23-1 and TRBJ1-1; D unresolved. TRBV23-1 has ORF status, its function being uncertain. The CDR3 covers 11 residues. V lost 6 bases and J lost 9, with 11 bases in between. This chain's CDR3 is CASRTLDQAFF. DNA for the CDR3: TGCGCCAGCAGAACCCTAGATCAAGCTTTCTTT.

The rearrangement uses TRBV19 and TRBJ2-1; D possibly matches TRBD1 or TRBD2 (7 bases each). The germline CDR1 and CDR2 sequences are LNHDA and SQIVND (reference sequence). V was pared by 5 bases and J by 8 bases, with 37 bases between. The CDR3 spans 21 residues. CDR3 amino acids: CASSPQGAGTARLASMYEQFF. Here the CDR3 DNA reads TGTGCCAGTAGTCCCCAGGGAGCCGGGACAGCTAGACTAGCAAGCATGTATGAGCAGTTCTTC.

The gene calls are TRBV2 and TRBJ2-5; 7 bases are a match to TRBD1. CDR1 is SNHLY and CDR2 is FYNNEI in the germline V gene. Unmatched junction bases numbered 4, after V lost 7 bases and J lost 2 bases. The CDR3 consists of 13 residues. CDR3: CASTWDRQETQYF. CDR3 sequence (DNA): TGTGCCAGCACCTGGGACAGACAAGAGACCCAGTACTTC.

The rearrangement links TRBV19 to TRBJ2-4; 7 bases align to TRBD1. The CDR3 runs to 13 residues. Trimming took 3 bases from V and 8 from J; bases not matched to a gene: 4. CDR1 is LNHDA and CDR2 is SQIVND in the germline V gene (reference sequence). CDR3 in DNA: TGTGCCAGTAGTATGACAGGGACGGACATTCAGTACTTC. Its protein is CASSMTGTDIQYF.

The chain links TRBV7-9 to TRBJ1-1, with D perhaps TRBD1 (6 bases). The germline V gene encodes CDR1 SEHNR and CDR2 FQNEAQ (reference sequence). This CDR3 is 14 amino acids long. V lost 5 bases, J lost 6 bases, and 16 bases lay in between. The CDR3 region is CASSTGGRYAEAFF. CDR3 coding DNA: TGTGCCAGCAGCACGGGGGGGCGCTACGCTGAAGCTTTCTTT.

V usage is TRBV20-1 and J usage is TRBJ2-7; 7 nucleotides match TRBD2. This CDR3 comprises 13 residues. Germline trimming cut 5 bases from V and 5 bases from J; bases unmatched to any gene: 9. Germline CDR1 is DFQATT and CDR2 is SNEGSKA (reference sequence). CDR3 coding DNA: TGCAGTGCTTCCCTGGCGGGAGCGAACGAGCAGTACTTC. Residues: CSASLAGANEQYF.

The rearrangement links TRBV29-1 to TRBJ2-7; D not certain. The V end was cut by 6 bases, the J end by 2 bases, with 8 bases between. Germline values: CDR1 SQVTM, CDR2 ANQGSEA. This CDR3 contains 11 residues. CDR3 region: CSVQETYEQYF. The CDR3 nucleotides read TGCAGCGTGCAGGAAACCTACGAGCAGTACTTC.

The chain links TRBV2 to TRBJ1-4; no clear D gene. The CDR3 consists of 14 residues. V was pared by 8 bases and J by 2 bases, with 12 bases between. CDR1 SNHLY and CDR2 FYNNEI come from the germline V gene. This CDR3 is CASQLESTNEKLFF. The CDR3 bases are TGTGCCAGCCAATTGGAAAGTACTAATGAAAAACTGTTTTTT.

The chain carries TRBV18 and TRBJ1-1; D uncertain. Per the germline V gene, CDR1 is KGHSH and CDR2 is LQKENI. V dropped 6 bases and J dropped 1 base, with 12 bases sitting between them. This CDR3 spans 14 amino acids. DNA of the CDR3: TGTGCCAGCTCTCCCGACGCGCGGAACACTGAAGCTTTCTTT. It translates to CASSPDARNTEAFF.

The rearrangement uses TRBV20-1 and TRBJ1-4, with D possibly being TRBD1 (6 bases). The length of the CDR3 is 14 residues. Trimming cost V 4 bases and J 8 bases, with 17 bases left between them. CDR1 DFQATT and CDR2 SNEGSKA come from the germline V gene (reference sequence). CDR3 bases: TGCAGTGCTAAAAGGGGGGGCGCAGGGGAAAAACTGTTTTTT. Protein product: CSAKRGGAGEKLFF.

The gene calls are TRBV20-1 and TRBJ2-6; D remains unclear. V lost 3 bases, J lost 0 bases, and 9 bases lay in between. The CDR3 contains 15 residues. CDR1 is DFQATT, CDR2 SNEGSKA, per germline (reference sequence). The CDR3 coding sequence is TGCAGTGCTAGGAGATTAAGCTCTGGGGCCAACGTCCTGACTTTC. Translating it yields CSARRLSSGANVLTF.

The genes are TRBV28 and TRBJ2-3; tentatively, D is TRBD2 (6 bases). Germline lookup yields CDR1 MDHEN and CDR2 SYDVKM. The V gene lost 10 bases and the J gene lost 2 bases, with 13 bases spanning the gap. CDR3 length equals 13 residues. CDR3 nucleotides: TGTGCCACGGTTAGCGGCTTCACAGATACGCAGTATTTT. Its protein product is CATVSGFTDTQYF.

This rearrangement joins TRBV18 to TRBJ2-5; TRBD2 matches 13 bases. Germline loops: CDR1 KGHSH, CDR2 LQKENI. This CDR3 comprises 16 residues. V dropped 4 bases and J dropped 2; count of bases not matched to a gene: 4. The CDR3 nucleotides read TGTGCCAGCTCACGAGGACTAGCGGGAGTACAAGAGACCCAGTACTTC. Protein sequence: CASSRGLAGVQETQYF.

The chain couples TRBV11-2 to TRBJ1-3; D gene ambiguous. Germline V gene data show CDR1 as SGHAT and CDR2 as FQNNGV. The germline V and J ends were trimmed by 0 bases and 2 bases, with 5 bases remaining between them. The CDR3 extends over 14 amino acids. The chain's CDR3 is CASSLDGPGNTIYF. The CDR3 nucleotides read TGTGCCAGCAGCTTAGACGGCCCTGGAAACACCATATATTTT. The whole variable domain, filled in from reference TRBV11-2 and TRBJ1-3, reads EAGVAQSPRYKIIEKRQSVAFWCNPISGHATLYWYQQILGQGPKLLIQFQNNGVVDDSQLPKDRFSAERLKGVDSTLKIQPAKLEDSAVYLCASSLDGPGNTIYFGEGSWLTVV.

CDR3 protein: CASSQWGVPYGYTF. Here the CDR3 DNA reads TGCGCCAGCAGTCAATGGGGTGTCCCCTATGGCTACACCTTC. The rearrangement links TRBV23-1 to TRBJ1-2; no reliable D call. TRBV23-1 is designated an ORF whose function remains uncertain. The ends were cut back, 1 base at V and 4 bases at J, with 10 bases in the middle. The CDR3 is made up of 14 amino acids.